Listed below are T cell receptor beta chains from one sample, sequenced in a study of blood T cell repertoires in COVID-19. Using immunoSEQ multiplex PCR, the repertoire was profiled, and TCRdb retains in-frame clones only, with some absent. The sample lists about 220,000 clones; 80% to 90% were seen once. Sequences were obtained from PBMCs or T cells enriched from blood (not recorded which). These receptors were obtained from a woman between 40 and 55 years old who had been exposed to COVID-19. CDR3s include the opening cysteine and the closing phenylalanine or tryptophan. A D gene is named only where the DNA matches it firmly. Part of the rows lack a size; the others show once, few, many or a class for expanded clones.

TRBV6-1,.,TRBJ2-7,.,CASSEGGRSSYEQYF,TGTGCCAGCAGTGAAGGGGGGCGGAGCTCCTACGAGCAGTACTTC
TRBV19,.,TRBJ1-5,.,CASSIGEKGGVNQPQHF,TGTGCCAGTAGTATAGGGGAAAAGGGGGGGGTAAATCAGCCCCAGCATTTT
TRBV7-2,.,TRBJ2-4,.,CASSFRGRGNIQYF,TGTGCCAGCAGCTTTAGGGGCAGGGGAAACATTCAGTACTTC
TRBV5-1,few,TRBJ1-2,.,CASTDLSGGYGYTF,TGCGCCAGCACCGACTTGTCCGGAGGCTATGGCTACACCTTC
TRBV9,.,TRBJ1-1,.,CASSVAGGQASTEAFF,TGTGCCAGCAGCGTAGCGGGGGGGCAAGCGAGCACTGAAGCTTTCTTT
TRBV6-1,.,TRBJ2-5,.,CASSEIGTAPETQYF,TGTGCCAGCAGTGAAATCGGGACTGCCCCAGAGACCCAGTACTTC
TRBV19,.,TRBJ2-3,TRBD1,CASSSPGDRGTDTQYF,TGTGCCAGTAGCTCCCCGGGGGACAGGGGCACAGATACGCAGTATTTT
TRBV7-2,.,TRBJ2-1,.,CASSSPGAREGNEQFF,TGTGCCAGCAGCTCGCCCGGTGCCAGGGAAGGCAATGAGCAGTTCTTC
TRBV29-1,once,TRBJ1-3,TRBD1,CSAQKSRDRGSGNTIYF,TGCAGCGCCCAAAAATCCCGGGACAGGGGCTCTGGAAACACCATATATTTT
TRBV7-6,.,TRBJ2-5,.,CASSREGVLGETQYF,TGTGCCAGCAGCAGAGAGGGGGTCCTGGGAGAGACCCAGTACTTC
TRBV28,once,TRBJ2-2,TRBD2,CASSFGGGIHGELFF,TGTGCCAGCAGTTTTGGCGGGGGGATTCACGGGGAGCTGTTTTTT
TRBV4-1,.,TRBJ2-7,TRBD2,CASSFTSGGNYEQYF,TGCGCCAGCAGTTTCACTAGCGGGGGGAACTACGAGCAGTACTTC
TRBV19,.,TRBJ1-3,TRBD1,CASRTGGTGNTIYF,TGTGCCAGTAGGACAGGGGGAACTGGAAACACCATATATTTT
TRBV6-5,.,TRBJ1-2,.,CASIPRGENGYTF,TGTGCCAGCATCCCCAGGGGTGAGAATGGCTACACCTTC
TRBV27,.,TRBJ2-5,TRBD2,CASKTGTSGGTQYF,TGTGCCAGCAAAACGGGGACTAGCGGGGGCACCCAGTACTTC
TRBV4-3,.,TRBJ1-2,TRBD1,CASSHLVSGRTGGSDGYTF,TGCGCCAGCAGCCACCTAGTAAGCGGCCGGACAGGGGGTTCGGATGGCTACACCTTC
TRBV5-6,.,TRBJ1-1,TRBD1,CASSFLTGGSEAFF,TGTGCCAGCAGCTTTTTGACAGGGGGATCTGAAGCTTTCTTT
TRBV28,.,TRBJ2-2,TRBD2,CASRPTGLAKTGELFF,TGTGCCAGCAGACCTACGGGACTAGCGAAAACCGGGGAGCTGTTTTTT
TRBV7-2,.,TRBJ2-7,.,CASSKDSYEQYF,TGTGCCAGCAGCAAGGACAGCTACGAGCAGTACTTC
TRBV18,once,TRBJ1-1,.,CASSPQGDEVVAFF,TGTGCCAGCTCACCACAGGGAGACGAGGTGGTAGCTTTCTTT
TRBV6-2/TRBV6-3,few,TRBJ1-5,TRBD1,CASSYERTGTYSNQPQHF,TGTGCCAGCAGTTACGAACGGACAGGGACATATAGCAATCAGCCCCAGCATTTT
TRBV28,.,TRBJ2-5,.,CASSSRFLVGTLGETQYF,TGTGCCAGCAGTTCGCGGTTTTTAGTTGGGACACTGGGGGAGACCCAGTACTTC
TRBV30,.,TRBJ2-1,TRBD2,CAWSLLAGGLNEQFF,TGTGCCTGGAGTCTACTAGCGGGGGGGCTTAATGAGCAGTTCTTC
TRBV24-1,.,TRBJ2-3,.,CATSLGQSAGDTQYF,TGTGCCACCAGTCTAGGGCAGTCCGCGGGAGATACGCAGTATTTT
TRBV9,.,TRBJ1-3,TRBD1,CASSATFDRAGNTIYF,TGTGCCAGCAGCGCGACCTTTGACAGGGCTGGAAACACCATATATTTT
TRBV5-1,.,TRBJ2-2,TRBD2,CASSTLADQGGELFF,TGCGCCAGCAGCACTCTAGCGGATCAAGGTGGGGAGCTGTTTTTT
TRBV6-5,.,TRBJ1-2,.,CASSYMAGRTNYGYTF,TGTGCCAGCAGTTACATGGCAGGTCGAACTAACTATGGCTACACCTTC
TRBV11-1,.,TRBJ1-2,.,CASSLETDGYTF,TGTGCCAGCAGCTTAGAAACGGATGGCTACACCTTC
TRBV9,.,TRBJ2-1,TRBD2,CASSVLAGGPFNEQFF,TGTGCCAGCAGCGTGTTAGCGGGGGGCCCCTTTAACGAGCAGTTCTTC
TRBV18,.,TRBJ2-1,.,CASSPSLFGNNEQFF,TGTGCCAGCTCACCTTCCTTGTTCGGTAACAATGAGCAGTTCTTC
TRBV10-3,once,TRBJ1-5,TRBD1,CAISGTGGRGNQPQHF,TGTGCCATCAGTGGGACAGGGGGGCGAGGCAATCAGCCCCAGCATTTT
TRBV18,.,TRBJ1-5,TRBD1,CASSVDRRNQPQHF,TGTGCCAGCTCAGTGGACAGGAGGAATCAGCCCCAGCATTTT
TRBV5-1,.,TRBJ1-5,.,CASSVIVNQPQHF,TGCGCCAGCAGTGTGATAGTCAATCAGCCCCAGCATTTT
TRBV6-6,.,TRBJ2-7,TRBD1,CASSAVTGGWGEQYF,TGTGCCAGCAGTGCGGTGACAGGGGGCTGGGGCGAGCAGTACTTC
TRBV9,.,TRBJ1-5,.,CASSVGPEMSNQPQHF,TGTGCCAGCAGCGTGGGGCCTGAGATGAGCAATCAGCCCCAGCATTTT
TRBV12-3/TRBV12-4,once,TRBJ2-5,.,CASSIQGRETQYF,TGTGCCAGCAGTATTCAGGGCCGGGAGACCCAGTACTTC
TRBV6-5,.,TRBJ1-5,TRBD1,CASSRQGQSNQPQHF,TGTGCCAGCAGTCGACAGGGCCAAAGCAATCAGCCCCAGCATTTT
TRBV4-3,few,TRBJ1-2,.,CASSSLRGGDGYTF,TGCGCCAGCAGCTCGCTACGGGGGGGCGATGGCTACACCTTC
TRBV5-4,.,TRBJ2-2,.,CASSLAGGRNTGELFF,TGTGCCAGCAGCTTGGCGGGGGGCCGGAACACCGGGGAGCTGTTTTTT
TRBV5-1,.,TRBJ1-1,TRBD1,CASSLGTGVSTEAFF,TGCGCCAGCAGCTTGGGGACAGGGGTTAGTACTGAAGCTTTCTTT
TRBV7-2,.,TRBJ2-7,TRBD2,CASSLGLAGGSYEQYF,TGTGCCAGCAGCTTAGGGCTAGCGGGGGGCTCCTACGAGCAGTACTTC
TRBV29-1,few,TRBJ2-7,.,CSVEGAPYEQYF,TGCAGCGTTGAAGGGGCTCCATACGAGCAGTACTTC
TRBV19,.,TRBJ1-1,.,CASSRGTVDTEAFF,TGTGCCAGTAGTCGAGGTACGGTGGATACTGAAGCTTTCTTT
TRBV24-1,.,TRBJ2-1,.,CATSDRDYPHNEQFF,TGTGCCACCAGTGATCGAGACTATCCCCACAATGAGCAGTTCTTC
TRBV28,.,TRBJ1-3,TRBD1,CASDTSRWTGDTIYF,TGTGCCAGCGACACCTCCAGGTGGACAGGGGACACCATATATTTT
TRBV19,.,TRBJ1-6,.,CASSTGRGENSPLHF,TGTGCCAGTAGTACAGGCAGGGGCGAGAATTCACCCCTCCACTTT
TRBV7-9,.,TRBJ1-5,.,CASSLDKGNQPQHF,TGTGCCAGCAGTTTGGACAAAGGTAATCAGCCCCAGCATTTT
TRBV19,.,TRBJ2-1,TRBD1,CASSIGQGAYNEQFF,TGTGCCAGTAGTATAGGGCAGGGGGCCTACAATGAGCAGTTCTTC